Given below is one T cell receptor (beta chain) in context. Its antigen remains unidentified. No clone much larger than this one lies a single base away; base qualities are absent. This sample stems from a study of human T cells and chemical hapten exposure (dated by TCRdb to the early 2020s). Study-wide context: For sensitization, 2% DPC in acetone was applied to a roughly 2 cm by roughly 2 cm area of upper inner arm skin. Patients additionally received weekly therapeutic DPC doses to the scalp throughout the roughly 25-week study period. Patch testing was done on the upper back using Finn chambers containing 0.01% DPC, and results were scored after 6 days according to International Contact Dermatitis Research Group standards. The patient cohort, mostly female, included alopecia areata with under or over 50% scalp involvement, alopecia totalis and alopecia universalis. Libraries were pooled for sequencing, and per-sample TCR yields varied mainly because of small differences in library volumes within the pool. Peripheral blood TCR repertoire changes were tracked in vivo in alopecia patients during primary and secondary sensitization to the hapten diphenylcyclopropenone (DPC). Patient blood was sampled pre-sensitization (week 0) and at 2, 6 and about 24 weeks after DPC sensitization. Blood for TCR sequencing was provided by twenty-nine alopecia patients at one to four time points (pre-sensitization, 2, 6 and 24 weeks).

Reading from cysteine to phenylalanine, the CDR3 counts 15 amino acids. The only DNA kept is the CDR3, 45 bases in frame from the first base. Deletion took 0 bases off V and 5 bases off J, with a span of 8 bases between the germline ends. Reading the germline V gene gives CDR1 LGHNA and CDR2 YSLEER. Library generation was performed with RACE. Reads for this sample came from a NextSeq 500. During library preparation, unique molecular identifiers were attached to individual cDNA molecules so that TCRs could be counted quantitatively and reproducibly. Both TCR alpha and TCR beta chains were sequenced from each blood RNA sample. The published analysis was carried out like this. Samples had a median of roughly 91,000 TCRs, with a range from about 23,224 to 690,600. V, J and CDR3 annotation of the TCR reads was performed with the Decombinator software suite. Every sample was subsampled to the same number of TCRs (28,000) for the PS versus PT1 abundance plots. TCRs were defined as expanded if absent before sensitization and observed at least eight times at the 2-week time point. TCRdb reworked the public reads: Q25 trimming with fastp, MiXCR clone assembly, productive beta chains retained. Here each entry gathers all rows of one CDR3 protein and keeps the most common genes and DNA. The V and J calls come from TCRdb's annotation, not from the publication. The sample table holds under 300,000 distinct CDR3 sequences, of which almost 8% were seen once. The leading ten clones occupy about 1.2% of the sample.

What the work shows at the level of the full study, not this receptor alone: Patch test score was positively correlated with the number of PT1 expanded TCRs, with significance at thresholds 8, 16 and 32 but not at 4. Expanded TCRs formed significantly more large CDR3 similarity clusters than pre-sensitization or healthy control sets, consistent with antigen-driven responses. Repeated subsampling changed both the strength of the expansion versus patch-test correlation and the threshold at which that correlation became significant. Because every patient had alopecia, a presumed autoimmune disease, the patients' immune response might differ from that of healthy individuals. DPC sensitization did not change the number of TCRs with a frequency above 1 in 1000, and there was no evidence of changes in global repertoire structure.

This sample's time point label indicates: pre-sensitization, week 0. The label giving this sample's treatment or condition can be read as: therapeutic diphenylcyclopropenone sensitization with weekly scalp DPC. Blood at each patch-test visit was drawn before the patch test was applied. Patients were eligible if aged 18 to 70, diagnosed with alopecia and judged suitable for DPC therapy, and pregnant patients were excluded. Total RNA was isolated from unfractionated whole blood collected in Tempus Blood RNA tubes. In this chain, TRBV4-3 is recombined with TRBJ1-6; 6 matching bases give a weak D call of TRBD1. This sequence originates from a man between 18 and 35 years old with alopecia areata. Some clones in this sample may be carry-over from other donors' samples. The sequences come from whole blood, collected in connection with sensitization to the hapten diphenylcyclopropenone (DPC). The CDR3 is CASSQDQGNNSPLHF. The nucleotide sequence is TGCGCCAGCAGCCAAGATCAGGGGAATAATTCACCCCTCCACTTT.